This T cell receptor beta chain came from a study of technical replicates of blood from a few donors. Sequencing was performed with immunoSEQ multiplex PCR; in TCRdb, only in-frame clones are kept and a portion is missing. The repertoire includes 85,000 to 100,000 clones, 94% of them detected once, and 0.2% to 0.3% sits in the top ten. The sequence came from a human donor in good health. The sample taken for sequencing was T cells isolated from PBMCs.

CDR3 amino acids: CSVESTTARRAFF. As DNA, the CDR3 is TGCAGCGTTGAATCTACGACAGCCAGGAGAGCTTTCTTT. V is TRBV29-1 and J is TRBJ1-1; TRBD1 is a possible D gene (5 bases). This CDR3 region has 13 residues. The V gene lost 2 bases and the J gene lost 10 bases, with 17 bases spanning the gap. Germline-derived CDR1 and CDR2 are SQVTM and ANQGSEA.